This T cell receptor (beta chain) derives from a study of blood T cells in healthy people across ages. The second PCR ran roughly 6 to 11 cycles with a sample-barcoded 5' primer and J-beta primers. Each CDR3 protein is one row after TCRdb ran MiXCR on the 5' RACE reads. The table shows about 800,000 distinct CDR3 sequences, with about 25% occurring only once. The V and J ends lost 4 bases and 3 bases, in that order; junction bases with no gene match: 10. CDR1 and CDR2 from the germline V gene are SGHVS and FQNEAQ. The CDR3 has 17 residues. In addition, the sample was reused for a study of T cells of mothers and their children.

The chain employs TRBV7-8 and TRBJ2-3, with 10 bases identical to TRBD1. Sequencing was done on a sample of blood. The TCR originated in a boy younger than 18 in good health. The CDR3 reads CASSSRQGAYLTDTQYF. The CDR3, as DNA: TGTGCCAGCAGCTCCAGACAGGGGGCTTACCTAACAGATACGCAGTATTTT.